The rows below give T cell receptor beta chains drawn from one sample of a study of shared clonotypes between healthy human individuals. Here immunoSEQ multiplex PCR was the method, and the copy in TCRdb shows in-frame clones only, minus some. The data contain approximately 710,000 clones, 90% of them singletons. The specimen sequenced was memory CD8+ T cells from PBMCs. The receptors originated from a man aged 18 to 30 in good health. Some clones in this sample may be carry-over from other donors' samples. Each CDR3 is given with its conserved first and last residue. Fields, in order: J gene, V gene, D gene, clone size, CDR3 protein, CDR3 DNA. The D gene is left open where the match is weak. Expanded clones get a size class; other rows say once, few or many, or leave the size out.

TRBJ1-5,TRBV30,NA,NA,CAWSVLEGGNQPQHF,TGTGCCTGGAGTGTACTAGAGGGCGGGAATCAGCCCCAGCATTTT
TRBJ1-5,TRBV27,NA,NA,CASSSGVHQPQHF,TGTGCCAGCAGTTCAGGGGTCCATCAGCCCCAGCATTTT
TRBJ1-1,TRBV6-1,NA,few,CASSDRGAFF,TGTGCCAGCAGTGACCGCGGAGCTTTCTTT
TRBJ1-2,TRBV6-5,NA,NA,CASRPSFAGGYTF,TGTGCCAGCAGACCTAGTTTTGCGGGCGGCTACACCTTC
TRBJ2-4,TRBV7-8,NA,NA,CASSFGRSDWDIQYF,TGTGCCAGCAGCTTCGGAAGATCCGACTGGGACATTCAGTACTTC
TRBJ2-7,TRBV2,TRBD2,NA,CASTRVGAGGIRPISYEQYF,TGTGCCTCCACAAGAGTGGGGGCGGGGGGGATCCGTCCTATCTCCTACGAGCAGTACTTC
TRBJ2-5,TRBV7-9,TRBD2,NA,CASSNRVAGQETQYF,TGTGCCAGCAGCAACCGGGTAGCGGGCCAAGAGACCCAGTACTTC
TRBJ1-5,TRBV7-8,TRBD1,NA,CASSPLTGGPNQPQHF,TGTGCCAGCAGCCCCTTGACAGGGGGGCCCAATCAGCCCCAGCATTTT
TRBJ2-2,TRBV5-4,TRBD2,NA,CGWREQSGELFF,TGTGGGTGGCGGGAGCAGTCCGGGGAGCTGTTTTTT
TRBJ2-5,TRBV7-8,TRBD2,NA,CASSPRTSGGFLETQYF,TGTGCCAGCAGCCCTCGCACTAGCGGGGGCTTTTTGGAGACCCAGTACTTC
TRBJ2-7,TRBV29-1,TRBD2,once,CSVDTGLAGVYEQYF,TGCAGCGTTGATACGGGACTAGCGGGAGTCTACGAGCAGTACTTC
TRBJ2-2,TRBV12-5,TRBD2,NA,CASGFTLAEKGGGELFF,TGTGCTAGTGGTTTCACCCTAGCGGAAAAAGGCGGCGGGGAGCTGTTTTTT
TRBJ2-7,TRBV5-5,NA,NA,CASSLWRRGDEQYF,TGTGCCAGCAGCTTGTGGCGCCGAGGGGACGAGCAGTACTTC
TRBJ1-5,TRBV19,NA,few,CASSTLRDMHQPQHF,TGTGCCAGTAGTACCCTCCGGGACATGCATCAGCCCCAGCATTTT
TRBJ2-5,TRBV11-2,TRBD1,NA,CASSFWDRGSETQYF,TGTGCCAGCAGCTTTTGGGACAGGGGTTCGGAGACCCAGTACTTC
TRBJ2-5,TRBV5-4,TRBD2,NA,CASSSRLAGAAQETQYF,TGTGCCAGCAGCTCCCGACTAGCGGGAGCTGCCCAAGAGACCCAGTACTTC
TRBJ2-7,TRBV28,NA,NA,CASQVWRGPENEQYF,TGTGCCAGCCAAGTTTGGCGTGGGCCGGAAAACGAGCAGTACTTC
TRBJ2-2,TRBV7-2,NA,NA,CASSFSRRTIPSGELFF,TGTGCCAGCAGCTTTTCCAGACGGACTATCCCCTCCGGGGAGCTGTTTTTT
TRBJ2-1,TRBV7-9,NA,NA,CASSSTTGSSYNEQFF,TGTGCCAGCAGCTCGACTACAGGTAGCTCCTACAATGAGCAGTTCTTC
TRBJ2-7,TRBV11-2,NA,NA,CASSLRAYEQYF,TGTGCCAGCAGTTTACGGGCCTACGAGCAGTACTTC
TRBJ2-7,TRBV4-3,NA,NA,CASSQVVDSYEQYF,TGCGCCAGCAGCCAAGTGGTGGACTCCTACGAGCAGTACTTC
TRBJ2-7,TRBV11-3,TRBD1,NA,CASSLTAGGFHEQYF,TGTGCCAGCAGCTTAACGGCAGGGGGTTTCCACGAGCAGTACTTC
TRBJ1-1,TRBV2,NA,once,CASSDEAVEAFF,TGTGCCAGCAGTGACGAGGCAGTCGAAGCTTTCTTT
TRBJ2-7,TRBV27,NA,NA,CASGPGLNVHEQYF,TGTGCCAGCGGCCCGGGCCTTAACGTCCACGAGCAGTACTTC
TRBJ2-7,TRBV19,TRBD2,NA,CASSISGLVYEQYF,TGTGCCAGTAGTATCTCGGGACTAGTGTACGAGCAGTACTTC
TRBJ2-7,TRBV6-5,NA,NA,CASRSRGAVYEQYF,TGTGCCAGCAGGTCGAGGGGGGCCGTGTACGAGCAGTACTTC
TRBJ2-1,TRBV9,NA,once,CASSAGKDEQFF,TGTGCCAGCAGCGCAGGGAAAGATGAGCAGTTCTTC
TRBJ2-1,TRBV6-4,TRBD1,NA,CASSSRQGSSYNEQFF,TGTGCCAGCAGCTCTCGACAGGGGTCCTCCTACAATGAGCAGTTCTTC
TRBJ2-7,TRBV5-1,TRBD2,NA,CASSPLAGGRYEQYF,TGCGCCAGCAGCCCTCTAGCGGGAGGTCGGTACGAGCAGTACTTC
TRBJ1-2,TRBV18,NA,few,CASSPGRNANYGYTF,TGTGCCAGCTCACCAGGGCGGAACGCTAACTATGGCTACACCTTC
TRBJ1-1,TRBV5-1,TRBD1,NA,CASSLGWDRALNTEAFF,TGCGCCAGCAGCTTGGGGTGGGACAGAGCCTTGAACACTGAAGCTTTCTTT
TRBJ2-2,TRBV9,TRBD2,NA,CASSPGLAGYTGELFF,TGTGCCAGCAGCCCTGGACTAGCGGGCTACACCGGGGAGCTGTTTTTT
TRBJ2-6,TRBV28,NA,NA,CASSFVPTGANVLTF,TGTGCCAGCAGTTTTGTCCCAACTGGGGCCAACGTCCTGACTTTC
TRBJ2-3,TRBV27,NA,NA,CASSQDRGGSPDTQYF,TGTGCCAGCAGCCAAGATAGGGGGGGGTCCCCAGATACGCAGTATTTT